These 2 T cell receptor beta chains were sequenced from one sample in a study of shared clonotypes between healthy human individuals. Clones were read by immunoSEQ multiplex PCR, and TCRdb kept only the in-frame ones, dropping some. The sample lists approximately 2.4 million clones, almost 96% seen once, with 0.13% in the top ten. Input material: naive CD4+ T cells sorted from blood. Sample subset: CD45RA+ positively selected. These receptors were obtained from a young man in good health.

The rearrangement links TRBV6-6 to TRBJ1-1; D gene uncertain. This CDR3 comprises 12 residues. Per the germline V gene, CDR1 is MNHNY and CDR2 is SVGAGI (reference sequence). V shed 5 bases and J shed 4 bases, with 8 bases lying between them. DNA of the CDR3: TGTGCCAGCAGTCGACAAGCCACTGAAGCTTTCTTT. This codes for CASSRQATEAFF.

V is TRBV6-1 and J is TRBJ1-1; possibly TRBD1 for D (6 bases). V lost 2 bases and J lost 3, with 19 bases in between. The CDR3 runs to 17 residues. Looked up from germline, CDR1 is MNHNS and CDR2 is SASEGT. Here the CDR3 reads CASSERGGWYVDTEAFF. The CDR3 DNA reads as TGTGCCAGCAGTGAACGAGGGGGTTGGTACGTCGACACTGAAGCTTTCTTT.